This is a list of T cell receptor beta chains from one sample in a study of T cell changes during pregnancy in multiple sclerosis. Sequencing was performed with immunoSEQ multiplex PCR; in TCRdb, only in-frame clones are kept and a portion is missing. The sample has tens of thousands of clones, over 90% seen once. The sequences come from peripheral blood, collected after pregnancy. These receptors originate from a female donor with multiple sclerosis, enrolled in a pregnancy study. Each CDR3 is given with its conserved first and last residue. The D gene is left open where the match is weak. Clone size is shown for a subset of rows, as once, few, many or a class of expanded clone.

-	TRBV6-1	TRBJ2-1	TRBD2	CASSATSGGFGSYNEQFF	TGTGCCAGCAGTGCGACTAGCGGGGGGTTCGGTTCCTACAATGAGCAGTTCTTC
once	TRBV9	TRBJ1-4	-	CASSVVGARGEKLFF	TGTGCCAGCAGCGTAGTGGGGGCGAGAGGTGAAAAACTGTTTTTT
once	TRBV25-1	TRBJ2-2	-	CASSDYLTGELFF	TGTGCCAGCAGTGACTATCTCACCGGGGAGCTGTTTTTT
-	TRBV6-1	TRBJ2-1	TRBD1	CASSEWTGGNEQFF	TGTGCCAGCAGTGAATGGACAGGGGGCAATGAGCAGTTCTTC
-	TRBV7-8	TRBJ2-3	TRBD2	CASSLAAAGGGGVTDTQYF	TGTGCCAGCAGCTTAGCGGCAGCGGGGGGGGGCGGGGTCACAGATACGCAGTATTTT
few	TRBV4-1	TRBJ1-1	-	CASSQDLGAGAFF	TGCGCCAGCAGCCAAGATTTAGGGGCTGGAGCTTTCTTT
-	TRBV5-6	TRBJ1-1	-	CASSFYRRNTEAFF	TGTGCCAGCAGCTTCTACAGGAGGAACACTGAAGCTTTCTTT
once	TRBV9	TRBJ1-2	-	CASSVGPGRIYGYTF	TGTGCCAGCAGCGTAGGCCCGGGGAGGATCTATGGCTACACCTTC
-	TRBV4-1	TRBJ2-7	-	CASSQSTGTYEQYF	TGCGCCAGCAGCCAGTCGACAGGAACCTACGAGCAGTACTTC
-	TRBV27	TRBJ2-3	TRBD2	CASSVSGRFTDTQYF	TGTGCCAGCAGCGTTAGCGGGAGGTTCACAGATACGCAGTATTTT
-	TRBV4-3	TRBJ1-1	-	CASSQDKNTEAFF	TGCGCCAGCAGCCAAGATAAGAACACTGAAGCTTTCTTT
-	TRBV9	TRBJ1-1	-	CASGGAPRTEAFF	TGTGCCAGCGGCGGGGCCCCGCGCACTGAAGCTTTCTTT
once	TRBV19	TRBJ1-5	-	CASSFGNQPQHF	TGTGCCAGTAGTTTCGGCAATCAGCCCCAGCATTTT
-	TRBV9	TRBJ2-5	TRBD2	CASSVGGAGAKETQYF	TGTGCCAGCAGCGTAGGGGGAGCGGGGGCCAAAGAGACCCAGTACTTC
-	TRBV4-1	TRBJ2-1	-	CASSPQGSYNEQFF	TGCGCCAGCAGCCCTCAGGGGTCCTACAATGAGCAGTTCTTC
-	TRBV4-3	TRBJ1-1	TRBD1	CASSLLDRETEAFF	TGCGCCAGCAGCCTCCTGGACAGGGAAACTGAAGCTTTCTTT
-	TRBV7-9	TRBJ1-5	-	CASSLWGVHSNQPQHF	TGTGCCAGCAGCTTATGGGGCGTCCACAGCAATCAGCCCCAGCATTTT
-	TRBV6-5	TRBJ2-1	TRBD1	CASIFRTGAYNEQFF	TGTGCCAGCATCTTTCGGACAGGAGCCTACAATGAGCAGTTCTTC
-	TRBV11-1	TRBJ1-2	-	CASSLGDYGYTF	TGTGCCAGCAGCTTAGGAGACTATGGCTACACCTTC
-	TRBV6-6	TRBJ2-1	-	CASSPPGKHEQFF	TGTGCCAGCAGTCCACCCGGGAAGCATGAGCAGTTCTTC
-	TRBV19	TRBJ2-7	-	CASSIGPGDKGYEQYF	TGTGCCAGTAGTATAGGTCCCGGGGATAAAGGCTACGAGCAGTACTTC
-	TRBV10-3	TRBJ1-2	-	CAISEGLISNYGYTF	TGTGCCATCAGTGAGGGCCTTATTTCTAACTATGGCTACACCTTC
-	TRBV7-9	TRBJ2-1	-	CASSLTSPIYEQFF	TGTGCCAGCAGCTTAACTAGCCCGATTTACGAGCAGTTCTTC
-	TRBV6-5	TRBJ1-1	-	CASTLGAENTEAFF	TGTGCCAGCACCTTGGGGGCCGAAAACACTGAAGCTTTCTTT
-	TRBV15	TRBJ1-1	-	CATKVSGEAFF	TGTGCCACCAAGGTTTCAGGCGAAGCTTTCTTT
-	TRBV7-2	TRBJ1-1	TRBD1	CASSLGQGASREAFF	TGTGCCAGCAGCCTAGGACAGGGGGCAAGTCGGGAAGCTTTCTTT
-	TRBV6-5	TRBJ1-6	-	CASRPSGSYNSPLHF	TGTGCCAGCCGCCCCTCAGGCTCCTATAATTCACCCCTCCACTTT
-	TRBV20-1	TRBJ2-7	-	CSATWSGEQYF	TGCAGTGCCACTTGGTCGGGTGAGCAGTACTTC
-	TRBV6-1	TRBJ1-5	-	CASSEAHGVSNQPQHF	TGTGCCAGCAGTGAAGCGCACGGGGTGAGCAATCAGCCCCAGCATTTT
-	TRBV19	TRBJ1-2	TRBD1	CASSVTGVGNYGYTF	TGTGCCAGTAGTGTTACAGGGGTGGGAAACTATGGCTACACCTTC
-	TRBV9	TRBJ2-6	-	CASTRTDYPSGANVLTF	TGTGCCAGCACCCGGACAGACTACCCCTCTGGGGCCAACGTCCTGACTTTC
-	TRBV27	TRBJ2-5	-	CASSYNRAVGGETQYF	TGTGCCAGCAGCTATAACCGGGCAGTAGGGGGAGAGACCCAGTACTTC
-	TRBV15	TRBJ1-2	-	CATSPGGGNWGYTF	TGTGCCACCAGCCCTGGAGGAGGGAATTGGGGCTACACCTTC
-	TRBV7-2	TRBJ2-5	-	CASSLGGLQGETQYF	TGTGCCAGCAGCTTAGGCGGCCTTCAAGGAGAGACCCAGTACTTC
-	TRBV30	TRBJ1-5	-	CAWTPGGLRNQPQHF	TGTGCCTGGACCCCCGGAGGCCTTCGGAATCAGCCCCAGCATTTT
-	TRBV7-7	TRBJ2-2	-	CASRWLADTGELFF	TGTGCCAGCCGGTGGCTAGCTGACACCGGGGAGCTGTTTTTT
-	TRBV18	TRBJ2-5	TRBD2	CASSFSGEYF	TGTGCCAGCTCGTTTAGCGGGGAGTACTTC
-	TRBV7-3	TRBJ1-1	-	CASSLGVDTEAFF	TGTGCCAGCAGCCTAGGGGTCGACACTGAAGCTTTCTTT
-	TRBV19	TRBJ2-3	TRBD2	CASSIRGPSGGAPDTQYF	TGTGCCAGTAGTATCCGGGGCCCGAGCGGGGGGGCCCCAGATACGCAGTATTTT
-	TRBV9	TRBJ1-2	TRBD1	CASSVGRGNYGYTF	TGTGCCAGCAGCGTCGGCAGGGGGAACTATGGCTACACCTTC
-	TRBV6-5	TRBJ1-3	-	CASSVDSSGNTIYF	TGTGCCAGCAGTGTGGACAGCTCTGGAAACACCATATATTTT
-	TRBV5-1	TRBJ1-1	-	CASSRGGNTEAFF	TGCGCCAGCAGCCGCGGGGGGAACACTGAAGCTTTCTTT
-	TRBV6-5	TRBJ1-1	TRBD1	CASSADRGYTEAFF	TGTGCCAGCAGTGCCGACAGGGGATACACTGAAGCTTTCTTT
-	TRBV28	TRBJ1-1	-	CATRGGGHRAFF	TGTGCCACCAGGGGAGGAGGACATCGGGCTTTCTTT
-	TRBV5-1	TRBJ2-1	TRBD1	CASSLDRTGWNEQFF	TGCGCCAGCAGCTTGGATCGGACAGGGTGGAATGAGCAGTTCTTC
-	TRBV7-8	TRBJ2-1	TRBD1	CASSSDRARGTEQFF	TGTGCCAGCAGCTCAGACAGGGCCAGGGGTACTGAGCAGTTCTTC
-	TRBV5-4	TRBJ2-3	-	CASSPLPTGNTDTQYF	TGTGCCAGCAGCCCTTTGCCAACAGGGAACACAGATACGCAGTATTTT
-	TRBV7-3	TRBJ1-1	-	CASSLNGRTNTEAFF	TGTGCCAGCAGCTTAAATGGGCGAACGAACACTGAAGCTTTCTTT
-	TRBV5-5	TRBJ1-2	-	CASSLGGPSLYGYTF	TGTGCCAGCAGCTTGGGTGGGCCGAGTCTCTATGGCTACACCTTC
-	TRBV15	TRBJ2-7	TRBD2	CATSRDTSGGAEQYF	TGTGCCACCAGCAGAGATACTAGCGGGGGGGCCGAGCAGTACTTC
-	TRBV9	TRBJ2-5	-	CASSVASSETQYF	TGTGCCAGCAGCGTAGCTTCTAGCGAGACCCAGTACTTC
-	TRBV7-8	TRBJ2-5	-	CASSTPRTHGETQYF	TGTGCCAGCAGCACCCCAAGGACTCACGGGGAGACCCAGTACTTC
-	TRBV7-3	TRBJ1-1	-	CASSFGGMNTEAFF	TGTGCCAGCAGCTTCGGAGGGATGAACACTGAAGCTTTCTTT
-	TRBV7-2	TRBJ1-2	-	CASSTRTDYYGYTF	TGTGCCAGCAGCACCCGGACAGATTACTATGGCTACACCTTC
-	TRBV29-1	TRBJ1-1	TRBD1	CSVTGTGDTEAFF	TGCAGCGTGACCGGGACAGGGGACACTGAAGCTTTCTTT
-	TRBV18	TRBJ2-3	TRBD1	CASSPPGQSTQYF	TGTGCCAGCTCACCCCCGGGACAGAGCACGCAGTATTTT
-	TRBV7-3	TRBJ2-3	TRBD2	CASSLSSGGGTDTQYF	TGTGCCAGCAGCTTAAGTTCTGGCGGGGGGACGGATACGCAGTATTTT
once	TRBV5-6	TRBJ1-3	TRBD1	CASSLGQYGNTIYF	TGTGCCAGCAGCCTGGGACAGTATGGAAACACCATATATTTT